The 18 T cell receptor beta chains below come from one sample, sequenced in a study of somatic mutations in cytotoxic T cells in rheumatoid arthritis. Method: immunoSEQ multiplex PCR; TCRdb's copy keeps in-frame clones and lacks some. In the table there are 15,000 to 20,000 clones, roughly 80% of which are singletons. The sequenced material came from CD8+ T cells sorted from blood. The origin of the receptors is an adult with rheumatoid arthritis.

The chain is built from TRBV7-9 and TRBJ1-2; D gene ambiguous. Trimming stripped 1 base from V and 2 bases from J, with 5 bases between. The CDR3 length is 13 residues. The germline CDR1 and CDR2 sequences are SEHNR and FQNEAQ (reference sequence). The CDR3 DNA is TGTGCCAGCAGCTTAGACGACAACTATGGCTACACCTTC. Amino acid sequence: CASSLDDNYGYTF.

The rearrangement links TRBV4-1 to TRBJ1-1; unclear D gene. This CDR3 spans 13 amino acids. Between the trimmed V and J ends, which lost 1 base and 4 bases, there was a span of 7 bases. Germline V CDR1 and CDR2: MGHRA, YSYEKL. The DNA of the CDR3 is TGCGCCAGCAGCCAAGGAGGGCCCACTGAAGCTTTCTTT. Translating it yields CASSQGGPTEAFF.

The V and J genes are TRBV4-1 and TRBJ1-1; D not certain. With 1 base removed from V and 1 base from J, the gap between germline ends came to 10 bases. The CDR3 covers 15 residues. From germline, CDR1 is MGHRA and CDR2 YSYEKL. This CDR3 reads CASSQGIGSNTEAFF. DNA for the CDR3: TGCGCCAGCAGCCAAGGGATAGGGTCGAACACTGAAGCTTTCTTT.

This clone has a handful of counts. The CDR3 spells CASSFRSGDSYEQYF. Written as DNA, the CDR3 is TGCGCCAGCAGCTTCCGATCCGGGGACTCCTACGAGCAGTACTTC. The rearrangement joins TRBV5-1 to TRBJ2-7; a possible D gene is TRBD2 (5 bases). Germline CDR1 is SGHRS and CDR2 is YFSETQ. This CDR3 contains 15 residues. V lost 2 bases and J lost 0, with 12 bases in between. The variable domain in full, with the rest retrieved from reference TRBV5-1 and TRBJ2-7, is KAGVTQTPRYLIKTRGQQVTLSCSPISGHRSVSWYQQTPGQGLQFLFEYFSETQRNKGNFPGRFSGRQFSNSRSEMNVSTLELGDSALYLCASSFRSGDSYEQYFGPGTRLTVT.

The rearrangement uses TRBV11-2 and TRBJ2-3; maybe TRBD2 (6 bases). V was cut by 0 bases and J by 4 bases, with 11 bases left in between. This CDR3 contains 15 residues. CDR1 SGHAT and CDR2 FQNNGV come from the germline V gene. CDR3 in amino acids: CASSLEARGSDTQYF. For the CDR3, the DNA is TGTGCCAGCAGCTTAGAGGCTCGGGGGTCAGATACGCAGTATTTT.

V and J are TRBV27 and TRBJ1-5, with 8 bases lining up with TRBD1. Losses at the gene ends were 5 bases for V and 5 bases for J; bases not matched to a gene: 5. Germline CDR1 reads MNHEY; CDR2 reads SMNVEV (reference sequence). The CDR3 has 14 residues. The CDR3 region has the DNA TGTGCCAGCAGTCCGGGGACAGGTTATCAGCCCCAGCATTTT. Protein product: CASSPGTGYQPQHF.

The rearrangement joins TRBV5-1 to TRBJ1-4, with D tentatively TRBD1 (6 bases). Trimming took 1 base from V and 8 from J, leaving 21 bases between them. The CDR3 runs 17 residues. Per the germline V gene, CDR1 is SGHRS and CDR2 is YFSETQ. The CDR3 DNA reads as TGCGCCAGCAGCTTGTACCCAGGGGAGGCGGATAAAGAAAAACTGTTTTTT. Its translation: CASSLYPGEADKEKLFF. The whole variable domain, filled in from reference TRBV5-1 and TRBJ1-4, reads KAGVTQTPRYLIKTRGQQVTLSCSPISGHRSVSWYQQTPGQGLQFLFEYFSETQRNKGNFPGRFSGRQFSNSRSEMNVSTLELGDSALYLCASSLYPGEADKEKLFFGSGTQLSVL.

This CDR3 reads CASRQGQGRVYEQYF. CDR3 nucleotide sequence: TGTGCCAGCAGGCAGGGACAGGGGCGAGTCTACGAGCAGTACTTC. The chain uses TRBV11-2 and TRBJ2-7, with TRBD1 matching over 10 bases. V lost 6 bases to trimming and J lost 3 bases; unmatched junction nucleotides: 8. The CDR3 totals 15 residues. Per the germline V gene, CDR1 is SGHAT and CDR2 is FQNNGV.

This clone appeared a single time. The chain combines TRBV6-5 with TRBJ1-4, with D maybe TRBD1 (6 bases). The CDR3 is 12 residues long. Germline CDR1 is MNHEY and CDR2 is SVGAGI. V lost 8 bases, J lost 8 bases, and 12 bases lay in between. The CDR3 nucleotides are TGTGCCAGCTTTGGGACACCCGAAAAACTGTTTTTT. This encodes CASFGTPEKLFF.

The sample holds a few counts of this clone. The CDR3 loop is CASSLVLQGGGYTF. The CDR3 region has the DNA TGTGCCAGCAGCTTAGTACTGCAGGGAGGCGGCTACACCTTC. V gene TRBV7-9 combines with J gene TRBJ1-2; weak D call: TRBD1 (5 bases). The length of the CDR3 is 14 residues. Germline CDR1 reads SEHNR; CDR2 reads FQNEAQ (reference sequence). V was cut by 1 base and J by 8 bases, with 14 bases left in between.

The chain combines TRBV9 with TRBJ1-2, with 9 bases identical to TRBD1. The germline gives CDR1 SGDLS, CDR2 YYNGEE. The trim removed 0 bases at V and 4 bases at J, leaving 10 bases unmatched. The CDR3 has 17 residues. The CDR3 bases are TGTGCCAGCAGCGTAGGGGACAGGGCTTGGTCCCTCTATGGCTACACCTTC. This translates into CASSVGDRAWSLYGYTF.

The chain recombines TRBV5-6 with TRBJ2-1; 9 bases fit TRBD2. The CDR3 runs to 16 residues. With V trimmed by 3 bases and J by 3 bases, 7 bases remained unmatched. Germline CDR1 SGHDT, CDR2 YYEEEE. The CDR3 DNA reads TGTGCCAGCAGCTCCTTCCAGCGGGGGGTCTACAATGAGCAGTTCTTC. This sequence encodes CASSSFQRGVYNEQFF.

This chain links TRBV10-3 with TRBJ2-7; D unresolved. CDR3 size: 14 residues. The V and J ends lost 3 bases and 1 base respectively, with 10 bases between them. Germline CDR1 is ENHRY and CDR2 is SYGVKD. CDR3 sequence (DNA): TGTGCCATCAGTGATCGGCCGGGTTCCTACGAGCAGTACTTC. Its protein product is CAISDRPGSYEQYF.

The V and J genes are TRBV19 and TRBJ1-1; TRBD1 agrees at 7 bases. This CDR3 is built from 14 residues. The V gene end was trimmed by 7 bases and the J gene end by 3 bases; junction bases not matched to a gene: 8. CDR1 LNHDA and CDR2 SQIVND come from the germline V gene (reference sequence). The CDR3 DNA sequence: TGTGCCAGTACCCAGACAGGGCGCTACACTGAAGCTTTCTTT. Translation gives CASTQTGRYTEAFF.

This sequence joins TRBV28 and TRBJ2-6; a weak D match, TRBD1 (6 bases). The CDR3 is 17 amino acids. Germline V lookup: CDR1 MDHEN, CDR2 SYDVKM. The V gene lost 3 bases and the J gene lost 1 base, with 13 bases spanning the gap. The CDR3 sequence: CASSFGAGASGANVLTF. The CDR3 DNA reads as TGTGCCAGCAGTTTTGGGGCAGGGGCGTCTGGGGCCAACGTCCTGACTTTC.

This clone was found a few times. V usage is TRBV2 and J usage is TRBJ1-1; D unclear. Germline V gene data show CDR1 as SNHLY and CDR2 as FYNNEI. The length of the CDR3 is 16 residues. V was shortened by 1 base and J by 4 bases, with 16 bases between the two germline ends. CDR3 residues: CASSEEARPGATEAFF. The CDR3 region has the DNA TGTGCCAGCAGTGAAGAGGCCAGGCCAGGAGCCACTGAAGCTTTCTTT. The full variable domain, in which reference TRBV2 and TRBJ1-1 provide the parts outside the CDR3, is EPEVTQTPSHQVTQMGQEVILRCVPISNHLYFYWYRQILGQKVEFLVSFYNNEISEKSEIFDDQFSVERPDGSNFTLKIRSTKLEDSAMYFCASSEEARPGATEAFFGQGTRLTVV.

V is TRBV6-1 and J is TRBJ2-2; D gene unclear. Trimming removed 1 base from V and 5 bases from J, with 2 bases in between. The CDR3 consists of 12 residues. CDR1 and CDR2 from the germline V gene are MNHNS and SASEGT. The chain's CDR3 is CASSEVTGELFF. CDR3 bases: TGTGCCAGCAGTGAAGTAACCGGGGAGCTGTTTTTT.

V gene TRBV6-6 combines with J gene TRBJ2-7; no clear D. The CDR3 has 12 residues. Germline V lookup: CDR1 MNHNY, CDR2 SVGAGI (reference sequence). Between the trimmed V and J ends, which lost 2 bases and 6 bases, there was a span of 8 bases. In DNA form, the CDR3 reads TGTGCCAGCAGTTACCCACAGCTCGAGCAGTACTTC. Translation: CASSYPQLEQYF.